Listed below are T cell receptor beta chains from one sample, sequenced in a study of cytotoxic CD8 clonotypes in ibrutinib-treated CLL. Sequenced by immunoSEQ multiplex PCR; TCRdb stores in-frame clones only, minus some. The data contain hundreds of thousands of clones, about 64% of them singletons. This sample comprised PBMCs, obtained after 36 months of ibrutinib treatment. These receptor sequences come from a human donor with chronic lymphocytic leukemia. CDR3s include the opening cysteine and the closing phenylalanine or tryptophan. The order of the fields is D gene, V gene, CDR3 length, clone size, J gene, CDR3 DNA, CDR3 protein. The D gene is left open where the match is weak. Size is omitted from some rows. Given values are once, few, many or a class for expanded clones.

.,TRBV2,14,few,TRBJ2-7,TGTGCCAGCAGTAGTTGGCAGCTCTCCTACGAGCAGTACTTC,CASSSWQLSYEQYF
TRBD1,TRBV7-8,15,.,TRBJ2-7,TGTGCCAGCAGCTTATTCCACGACAGGGTGAGGGAGCAGTACTTC,CASSLFHDRVREQYF
TRBD1,TRBV27,16,once,TRBJ2-4,TGTGCCAGCAGTTCCGACAAACAGGGGGCCAAAAACATTCAGTACTTC,CASSSDKQGAKNIQYF
TRBD2,TRBV19,14,.,TRBJ2-7,TGTGCCAGTAGTACCTGGACTAGCTCCTACGAGCAGTACTTC,CASSTWTSSYEQYF
.,TRBV10-3,14,.,TRBJ1-2,TGTGCCATCAGTGAAAGGGCCGGGGGCTATGGCTACACCTTC,CAISERAGGYGYTF
TRBD1,TRBV2,15,.,TRBJ1-6,TGTGCCAGCACCTTAGGGGACAGGGGAGGTTCACCCCTCCACTTT,CASTLGDRGGSPLHF
TRBD1,TRBV7-2,13,.,TRBJ2-7,TGTGCCAGCAGCCTCCTGACAGGGGGCGAGCAGTACTTC,CASSLLTGGEQYF
TRBD2,TRBV20-1,11,.,TRBJ2-4,TGCAGTACTCGGGAGGGGAACATTCAGTACTTC,CSTREGNIQYF
.,TRBV9,12,.,TRBJ1-2,TGTGCCGATCGGGACCCCCCTCCTGGCTACACCTTC,CADRDPPPGYTF
.,TRBV11-2,16,.,TRBJ2-7,TGTGCCAGCAGGGATACCGACAAGGTGGGGGCCTACGAGCAGTACTTC,CASRDTDKVGAYEQYF
.,TRBV11-3,14,.,TRBJ2-5,TGTGCCAGCAGCTTAGGCACGGCCCAAGAGACCCAGTACTTC,CASSLGTAQETQYF
TRBD1,TRBV4-1,14,.,TRBJ2-5,TGCGCCAGCAGTTTCCCAGGGGGCCGAGAGACCCAGTACTTC,CASSFPGGRETQYF
.,TRBV25-1,12,.,TRBJ2-1,TGTGCCAGCACCCTTGGGCGGGATGAGCAGTTCTTC,CASTLGRDEQFF
.,TRBV27,18,.,TRBJ1-3,TGTGCCAGCAGCCTAAGGTCCGGGGGCTCAAGCTCTGGAAACACCATATATTTT,CASSLRSGGSSSGNTIYF
.,TRBV6-6,11,.,TRBJ2-7,TGTGCCACCACAGCCGGATACGAGCAGTACTTC,CATTAGYEQYF
.,TRBV7-8,15,.,TRBJ2-1,TGTGCCAGCAGCTTAGCACTAGTGGTCTTCTATGAGCAGTTCTTC,CASSLALVVFYEQFF
.,TRBV7-9,15,.,TRBJ1-5,TGTGCCAGCAGCTTACAAGGGATCGGCAATCAGCCCCAGCATTTT,CASSLQGIGNQPQHF
.,TRBV5-4,15,few,TRBJ2-1,TGTGCCAGCAGCTTAGAGGGGGGGCTATACAATGAGCAGTTCTTC,CASSLEGGLYNEQFF
TRBD1,TRBV28,16,.,TRBJ1-5,TGTGCCAGCAGTGCACCGGGACAGGACCGCACCCAGCCCCAGCATTTT,CASSAPGQDRTQPQHF
TRBD2,TRBV5-5,16,.,TRBJ2-3,TGTGCCAGCAGCCCCAGACTAGCGGGGGAGACAGATACGCAGTATTTT,CASSPRLAGETDTQYF